In this sample, the clone carrying this T cell receptor (beta chain) turned up many times. Its target is unknown. This sample was taken from a study of T cells after yellow fever vaccination. The study made its TCR cDNA through 5'RACE template switching. That step introduced a universal primer site along with UMIs. MiXCR, run by TCRdb on the 5' RACE reads, gives a single entry per CDR3 protein. There are tens of thousands of distinct CDR3 sequences in the sample; roughly 7.4% occur only once, and 25% to 35% lies in the top ten. Trimming stripped 6 bases from V and 7 bases from J, with 16 bases between. The CDR3 has 14 amino acids. In germline, CDR1 is SGHRS, CDR2 YFSETQ. Study outcomes and limitations: Shared CD4/CD8 clonotypes were a small share, likely from convergent recombination. Abundant clonotypes from the bulk population could have been carried over as contaminants into FACS-sorted repertoires.

The sequence came from a man in his late teens or twenties who received the YFV17D yellow fever vaccine. The starting material was CD8+ T cells sorted from PBMCs, obtained roughly 15 days after the first yellow fever vaccination. The chain links TRBV5-1 to TRBJ2-2; no reliable D call. The CDR3 sequence: CASNLESDFGELFF. The CDR3 DNA is TGCGCCAGCAACCTGGAGAGCGACTTCGGGGAGCTGTTTTTT. The whole variable domain, remainder taken from reference TRBV5-1 and TRBJ2-2, is KAGVTQTPRYLIKTRGQQVTLSCSPISGHRSVSWYQQTPGQGLQFLFEYFSETQRNKGNFPGRFSGRQFSNSRSEMNVSTLELGDSALYLCASNLESDFGELFFGEGSRLTVL.